The following is a T cell receptor beta chain sequence with its context. Clones were read by immunoSEQ multiplex PCR, and TCRdb kept only the in-frame ones, dropping some. This table holds 91,000 or so clones, around 93% found once. This entry belongs to a study of T cell changes during pregnancy in multiple sclerosis. This TCR came from a female donor with multiple sclerosis, enrolled in a pregnancy study. Sequenced here: peripheral blood, sampled after pregnancy.

In DNA, the CDR3 is TGCGCCAGCAGCCGAGGACAACTATTGAACACTGAAGCTTTCTTT. This codes for CASSRGQLLNTEAFF. This chain links TRBV5-1 with TRBJ1-1; a possible D gene is TRBD1 (5 bases). The CDR3 sequence is 15 residues long. The germline V and J ends were trimmed by 4 bases and 0 bases, with 13 bases remaining between them. Germline loops: CDR1 SGHRS, CDR2 YFSETQ.